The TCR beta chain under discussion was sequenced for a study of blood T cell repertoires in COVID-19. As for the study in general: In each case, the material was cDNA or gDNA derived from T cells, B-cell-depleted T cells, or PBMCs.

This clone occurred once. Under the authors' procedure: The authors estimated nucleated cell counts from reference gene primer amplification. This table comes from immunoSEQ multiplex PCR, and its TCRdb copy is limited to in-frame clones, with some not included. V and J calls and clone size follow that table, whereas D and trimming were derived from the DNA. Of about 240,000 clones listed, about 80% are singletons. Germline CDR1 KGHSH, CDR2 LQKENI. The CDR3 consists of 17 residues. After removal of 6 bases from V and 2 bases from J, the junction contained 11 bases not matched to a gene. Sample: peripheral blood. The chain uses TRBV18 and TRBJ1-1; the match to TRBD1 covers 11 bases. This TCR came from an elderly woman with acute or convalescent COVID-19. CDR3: CASSQLGTGGVNTEAFF. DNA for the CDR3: TGTGCCAGCTCCCAATTGGGGACAGGGGGTGTAAACACTGAAGCTTTCTTT.